This entry lists 10 T cell receptor beta chains sequenced from one sample in a study of blood T cell repertoires in COVID-19 (dated by TCRdb to the early 2020s). The library relied on the immunoSEQ multiplex PCR assay. TCRdb took this table from immuneACCESS and kept in-frame rearrangements with V and J called. Such tables lack part of the clones; where checked against another copy, unresolved V genes explain under half of the gap, and the rest is unexplained. In all, the sample holds 87,000 or so clones, and over 75% of those were seen once. The biggest ten clones account for 2.5% to 3.5% of the sample. The specimen sequenced was peripheral blood. These receptors were taken from a woman of 80 years or more with COVID-19, enrolled during active disease.

The rearrangement links TRBV19 to TRBJ2-7; TRBD1 might be the D (6 bases). V lost 8 bases and J lost 2, with 16 bases in between. The CDR3 covers 14 residues. Germline V CDR1 and CDR2: LNHDA, SQIVND (reference sequence). CDR3 sequence: CASSPGHLTYEQYF. The CDR3 region has the DNA TGTGCCAGTTCACCGGGACATCTCACCTACGAGCAGTACTTC.

The chain has TRBV9 and TRBJ1-1; TRBD1 matches at 8 bases. The CDR3 covers 14 residues. V was pared by 3 bases and J by 4 bases, with 5 bases of the junction left unmatched. From germline, CDR1 is SGDLS and CDR2 YYNGEE. The CDR3 coding sequence is TGTGCCAGCAGCGCAGGGGGCGCGGGCACTGAAGCTTTCTTT. Encoded protein: CASSAGGAGTEAFF.

This sequence joins TRBV15 and TRBJ2-5; no firm D call. Germline CDR1 and CDR2: LNHNV and YYDKDF (reference sequence). V gave up 1 base and J gave up 3 bases, with 6 bases separating them. The CDR3 consists of 13 residues. The CDR3 loop reads CATSRVGEETQYF. For the CDR3, the DNA is TGTGCCACCAGCAGAGTCGGTGAAGAGACCCAGTACTTC.

This clone was detected a few times. This chain links TRBV10-3 with TRBJ2-7; 8 nucleotides align to TRBD2. Trimming at V came to 3 bases and at J to 0 bases, leaving 10 bases not matched to a gene. Germline V lookup: CDR1 ENHRY, CDR2 SYGVKD. CDR3 length equals 17 residues. DNA of the CDR3: TGTGCCATCAGTGATCGGGTAGCGGGGATCGACTCCTACGAGCAGTACTTC. This gives the protein CAISDRVAGIDSYEQYF.

The chain uses TRBV5-1 and TRBJ1-2; TRBD1 agrees at 10 bases. This CDR3 has 14 amino acids. Trimming removed 4 bases from V and 8 bases from J; junction bases left unmatched: 8. The V gene's germline CDR1 is SGHRS and CDR2 YFSETQ. CDR3 DNA: TGCGCCAGCAGCGTCGGACAGGGGGTGGAAGGCTACACCTTC. It encodes CASSVGQGVEGYTF.

The CDR3 here is CATSRTGGHQPQHF. The CDR3, as DNA: TGTGCCACCAGCAGAACAGGGGGTCATCAGCCCCAGCATTTT. The chain joins TRBV15 to TRBJ1-5; TRBD1 matches at 8 bases. The CDR3 extends over 14 amino acids. Germline V lookup: CDR1 LNHNV, CDR2 YYDKDF (reference sequence). J gave up 5 bases and V 2 bases, and 2 bases lay outside the gene matches.

The genes are TRBV7-9 and TRBJ1-4, with 9 bases aligning to TRBD1. The CDR3 spans 16 residues. Germline-derived CDR1 and CDR2 are SEHNR and FQNEAQ (reference sequence). V lost 3 bases, J lost 5 bases, and 7 bases stayed unmatched. CDR3 coding DNA: TGTGCCAGCAGCTTCCGCTCCGGGACAGGGAATGAAAAACTGTTTTTT. Its protein product is CASSFRSGTGNEKLFF.

This clone showed up just once. Other nucleotide sequences from this sample produce the same CDR3. The chain employs TRBV30 and TRBJ1-1, with TRBD1 as a possible D gene (6 bases). Looked up from germline, CDR1 is GTSNPN and CDR2 is SVGIG (reference sequence). The CDR3 covers 13 residues. The V gene lost 3 bases and the J gene lost 0 bases, with 8 bases spanning the gap. CDR3 residues: CAWSRGLNTEAFF. In nucleotides, the CDR3 is TGTGCCTGGAGCAGGGGATTGAACACTGAAGCTTTCTTT.

The chain links TRBV28 to TRBJ2-7, with unresolved D. Per germline, CDR1 MDHEN and CDR2 SYDVKM. This CDR3 region has 12 residues. V lost 8 bases and J 1 base, leaving 9 bases between the germline ends. The CDR3 DNA reads as TGTGCCAGCGGCCAGGTATCCTACGAGCAGTACTTC. Amino acids: CASGQVSYEQYF. The variable domain in full, completed from reference TRBV28 and TRBJ2-7, reads DVKVTQSSRYLVKRTGEKVFLECVQDMDHENMFWYRQDPGLGLRLIYFSYDVKMKEKGDIPEGYSVSREKKERFSLILESASTNQTSMYLCASGQVSYEQYFGPGTRLTVT.

This rearrangement joins TRBV7-2 to TRBJ2-3, with 15 bases lining up with TRBD2. CDR3 size: 14 residues. The germline CDR1 and CDR2 sequences are SGHTA and FQGNSA. The junction had 4 bases not matched to a gene; V was cut back by 6 bases and J by 9 bases. Here the CDR3 DNA reads TGTGCCAGCAGTTGGACTAGCGGGGGGGAAACGCAGTATTTT. It encodes CASSWTSGGETQYF.